This TCR beta chain is from a study of blood T cell repertoires in COVID-19. Study information: Sites in the United States, Italy and Spain provided acute and convalescent COVID-19 samples. T cells, B-cell-depleted T cells, or PBMCs supplied cDNA or gDNA.

The CDR3 runs 16 residues. In the original analysis: From reference gene primer amplification, estimates of nucleated cell counts were derived. TCRdb's table, derived via immunoSEQ multiplex PCR, lists solely in-frame clones and lacks some. Clone size and V and J calls were adopted from that table, with D and trimming inferred from the DNA. The table has roughly 340,000 clones, more than 80% seen once. Patients of the Seattle cohort, enrolled during active infection, were followed longitudinally. V usage is TRBV12-2 and J usage is TRBJ1-4. TRBV12-2 constitutes a pseudogene. Input material: peripheral blood. The TCR comes from a woman in her twenties or thirties with COVID-19, enrolled during active disease. Here the CDR3 DNA reads TGTGCAAGTCGCTTGCGGGAGATCTCAACTAATGAAAAACTGTTTTTT. Its translation: CASRLREISTNEKLFF.